Detailed here is one TCR beta chain. Its specificity is not known. The record originates from a study of T cell responses to AZD1222 COVID-19 vaccine. Looking at the study overall: Pooling covered second doses at about 4 or about 12 weeks. Regarding the study as a whole: Females made up more of the donors, who were largely white British, and clonal diversity may have come out too low. Baseline seropositivity characterized only a handful of AZD1222 recipients. Increases in Spike-specific TCR breadth and depth were seen after two AZD1222 doses.

Repertoires were generated with immunoSEQ multiplex PCR, while TCRdb's copy carries only in-frame clones and drops some. The sample has approximately 160,000 clones, about 90% seen once. This clonotype was sampled from an adult in good health. Sequencing used peripheral blood, obtained on day 0 of AZD1222 vaccination.

CDR3 residues: CASSVTAISTDTQYF. Written as DNA, the CDR3 is TGCGCCAGCAGTGTGACAGCAATTAGCACAGATACGCAGTATTTT. The rearrangement uses TRBV10-1 and TRBJ2-3, with D tentatively TRBD1 (5 bases). V lost 4 bases, J lost 0 bases, and 11 bases lay in between. CDR1 is WNHNN and CDR2 is SYGVQD in the germline V gene (reference sequence). This CDR3 spans 15 amino acids.